The rows below give T cell receptor beta chains drawn from one sample of a study of vaccination effects on CD4 cells after COVID-19. Data came from immunoSEQ multiplex PCR; TCRdb stores just in-frame clones and leaves some out. The table lists 70,000 to 75,000 clones, around 77% of them singletons. For these TCRs, the target antigens are not known. The specimen comprised CD4+ T cells from PBMCs cultured without peptide, sampled before COVID-19 vaccination. Receptors were obtained from a human donor who received a COVID-19 vaccine. Each CDR3 is given with its conserved first and last residue.

14,TRBV28,CASRALWNSQPQHF
17,TRBV24-1,CATSDLGQGPNTGELFF
17,TRBV24-1,CATSDWGTGENTGELFF
16,TRBV9,CASGRRQGMSTDTQYF
11,TRBV28,CASSDTGELFF
16,TRBV7-9,CASSYSWGRFQETQYF
15,TRBV6-5,CASRVPGGANTEAFF
15,TRBV21-1,CASKDGTGGNQPQHF
16,TRBV18,CASSPNAEFSISGYTF
13,TRBV27,CASGDRANYGYTF
13,TRBV30,CAWRSGVSYGYTF
17,TRBV5-6,CASSLGWGQTTNYGYTF
14,TRBV18,CASSRIEYQETQYF
17,TRBV9,CASSARGTGGDTDTQYF
15,TRBV10-3,CAISESLGRGTEAFF
15,TRBV11-1,CASSRGQGNTGELFF
15,TRBV10-3,CATKGSGLSNQPQHF
12,TRBV7-9,CASSRGVGELFF
18,TRBV2,CASTAPSGTGKMNTEAFF
16,TRBV19,CASSIGAGEAKNIQYF
13,TRBV9,CASSVAGNEKLFF
15,TRBV11-2,CASSLVETGGNEQFF
14,TRBV7-9,CASSLRQGGETQYF
15,TRBV5-5,CASSRGSPDQETQYF
13,TRBV2,CASRRTSGETQYF
14,TRBV9,CASSVEGSNEKLFF
11,TRBV28,CASGVNYGYTF
12,TRBV6-6,CASSFRLETQYF
15,TRBV6-1,CASSELGGPPGEQFF
15,TRBV5-1,CASSLVTGLNTEAFF
17,TRBV7-2,CASSAGQGFKAGNTIYF
15,TRBV5-6,CASSPDRGRVYGYTF
16,TRBV5-1,CASSRSPYRGTDTQYF
16,TRBV7-6,CASSLVGTRNTGELFF
14,TRBV4-1,CASSQVFRGNEQFF
11,TRBV29-1,CSALTGHEQFF
14,TRBV27,CASSLSDSRFPLHF
14,TRBV30,CAWKSSPSTGELFF
14,TRBV5-8,CASSLRPTSHTQYF
14,TRBV19,CASSIMFSTDTQYF
14,TRBV10-1,CASSEATGGNIQYF
13,TRBV12-3/TRBV12-4,CASSPETGLGYTF
15,TRBV14,CASSRSTGGAWEQFF
15,TRBV7-3,CASSPRVGDSDTQYF
14,TRBV3-1/TRBV3-2,CASSQVVRDTEAFF